The text below deals with one TCR beta chain. Clones were sequenced by immunoSEQ multiplex PCR, and TCRdb holds only the in-frame ones, with some missing. This sample has roughly 38,000 clones; 80% to 95% occur once, and the top ten carry around a quarter. This CDR3 has 14 residues. V was pared by 3 bases and J by 8 bases, with 4 bases of the junction left unmatched. CDR1 MNHNS and CDR2 SASEGT come from the germline V gene. This entry comes from a study of T cell changes during pregnancy in multiple sclerosis. The sequencing used CD8+ T cells from peripheral blood mononuclear cells, collected before pregnancy. The sequence derives from a female donor with multiple sclerosis, enrolled in a pregnancy study. The chain is built from TRBV6-1 and TRBJ2-4, with TRBD1 identical over 10 bases. This chain's CDR3 is CASSEDRGWDIQYF. CDR3 coding DNA: TGTGCCAGCAGTGAGGACAGGGGGTGGGACATTCAGTACTTC.